The text below deals with one T cell receptor beta chain. These data originate in a study of blood T cell repertoires in COVID-19. About the research overall: COVID-19 samples from acute and convalescent phases originated in the United States, Italy and Spain. PBMCs, B-cell-depleted T cells, or T cells were the source of the cDNA or gDNA that made up the material.

CDR1 and CDR2 from the germline V gene are LGHNA and YNFKEQ. The junction had 3 bases not matched to a gene; V was cut back by 0 bases and J by 4 bases. This CDR3 comprises 15 residues. Some clones are missing from TCRdb's copy, which holds only in-frame ones; the method was immunoSEQ multiplex PCR. Among tens of thousands of clones listed, approximately 83% were seen once. The clonotype comes from a woman aged 60-75 years with acute or convalescent COVID-19. This chain connects TRBV4-2 to TRBJ1-2; 9 bases map to TRBD1. Sequences were obtained from peripheral blood. CDR3: CASSQEVGQGYGYTF. DNA of the CDR3: TGTGCCAGCAGCCAAGAAGTGGGACAGGGCTATGGCTACACCTTC.